This TCR beta chain was sequenced in a study of molecular identifiers for immune sequencing clone quantification. The CDR3 covers 18 residues. This clonotype was seen repeatedly, ten times or more. TCRdb passed the PCR reads through MiXCR, listing each CDR3 protein once. The sample lists nearly 650,000 distinct CDR3 sequences, over 25% occurring once. The clonotype originates from a human donor in good health. Some libraries in this study had Jurkat cell RNA spiked in. The chain is built from TRBV21-1 and TRBJ2-3; no DNA check was done on the table's D call, TRBD1. TRBV21-1 is labeled a pseudogene. Sequencing was carried out using naive CD8+ T cells from blood, with Jurkat cell RNA spiked in. Described subset: FACS-sorted CD8+CD4-CCR7+CD45RA+ naive T cells. The CDR3 region has the DNA TGTGCCAGCAGCAAACCAACGGACAGGGGGCCCACCACAGATACGCAGTATTTT. Its translation is CASSKPTDRGPTTDTQYF.